A selection of T cell receptor beta chains follows, all from one sample in a study of cytomegalovirus exposure and HLA in healthy donors. Measured with immunoSEQ multiplex PCR; TCRdb has only the in-frame clones, and not every one. In the table there are some 180,000 clones, roughly 67% of which are singletons. The sample taken for sequencing was PBMCs. The receptors stem from a woman aged 18-29 years in good health and CMV-seropositive. CDR3s include the opening cysteine and the closing phenylalanine or tryptophan. D genes are given only for firm matches. Part of the rows lack a size; the others show once, few, many or a class for expanded clones.

TRBJ2-7 . TRBV5-4 . 15 TGTGCCAGCAGCTCGCGGGTCGGACTTTCCTACGAGCAGTACTTC CASSSRVGLSYEQYF
TRBJ1-1 . TRBV2 . 15 TGTGCCAGCAGTGAAGTCAGTGGGGCTGGCACTGAAGCTTTCTTT CASSEVSGAGTEAFF
TRBJ2-5 . TRBV4-3 . 16 TGCGCCAGCAGCCAAGATGCAGGGGAGGGTGGGGAGACCCAGTACTTC CASSQDAGEGGETQYF
TRBJ2-3 TRBD1 TRBV6-6 . 16 TGTGCCAGCACCTTACCGGGACAGGGTCAAGCAGATACGCAGTATTTT CASTLPGQGQADTQYF
TRBJ1-1 TRBD1 TRBV5-1 . 17 TGCGCCAGCAGCTCCGTCCCGGGACAGGGTTGGAACACTGAAGCTTTCTTT CASSSVPGQGWNTEAFF
TRBJ1-4 . TRBV19 . 16 TGTGCCAGTAGTCCGAGCCGACAGCACCTGACCCAAAAACTGTTTTTT CASSPSRQHLTQKLFF
TRBJ1-3 . TRBV5-1 . 16 TGCGCCAGCAGCTTAACAGGGCCTACGGTTAGGGGCACCATATATTTT CASSLTGPTVRGTIYF
TRBJ1-3 TRBD1 TRBV6-1 . 16 TGTGCCAGCAGTGATACCGCGGGACAGGGAGGAAACACCATATATTTT CASSDTAGQGGNTIYF
TRBJ1-2 . TRBV11-2 . 14 TGTGCCAGCAGCTTAGATCGGGGGGGGTATGGCTACACCTTC CASSLDRGGYGYTF
TRBJ1-2 TRBD1 TRBV13 . 17 TGTGCCAGCAGCTTAGGGGTGGGGACAGGGACTAACTATGGCTACACCTTC CASSLGVGTGTNYGYTF
TRBJ2-1 . TRBV5-1 few 16 TGCGCCAGCAGTCTCCTCAGGGGCCTGCAGGACAATGAGCAGTTCTTC CASSLLRGLQDNEQFF
TRBJ2-7 . TRBV6-5 . 15 TGTGCCAGCAGTTACTCGCAGGCAACCTCCTACGAGCAGTACTTC CASSYSQATSYEQYF
TRBJ2-7 . TRBV4-3 . 16 TGCGCCAGCAGCCAAGAACGGGACATCCCAAACTACGAGCAGTACTTC CASSQERDIPNYEQYF
TRBJ1-2 . TRBV19 . 15 TGTGCCAGTAGTCAAACCCCCACAGGGATCTATGGCTACACCTTC CASSQTPTGIYGYTF
TRBJ2-7 . TRBV5-4 once 12 TGTGCCAGCAGCTACACAGACAACGAGCAGTACTTC CASSYTDNEQYF
TRBJ2-7 TRBD1 TRBV10-3 few 15 TGTGCCATCAATCGCCACCGGGACAGGGACCACGAGCAGTACTTC CAINRHRDRDHEQYF
TRBJ2-6 . TRBV5-1 . 16 TGCGCCAGCAGCTCTGGACAGCGCTCTGGGGCCAACGTCCTGACTTTC CASSSGQRSGANVLTF
TRBJ2-1 . TRBV10-3 . 15 TGTGCCATCAGTGAGCCGGGAGAGAGAGGCGGTGAGCAGTTCTTC CAISEPGERGGEQFF
TRBJ2-7 TRBD1 TRBV7-9 few 12 TGTTCCAGCGCTAAGGGGGCAAGGGAGCAGTACTTC CSSAKGAREQYF
TRBJ1-4 TRBD1 TRBV28 . 16 TGTGCCAGCAGTTTATCACAGGGGGCAACTAATGAAAAACTGTTTTTT CASSLSQGATNEKLFF
TRBJ2-7 . TRBV30 . 13 TGTGCCTGGAGACAGATTGGCCCCTACGAGCAGTACTTC CAWRQIGPYEQYF
TRBJ1-3 TRBD1 TRBV9 few 16 TGTGCCAGCAGCGTAGTCGAGACAGGGTCTGGAAACACCATATATTTT CASSVVETGSGNTIYF
TRBJ1-5 . TRBV2 . 14 TGTGCCAGCAGTGGGACAGACCGAAATCAGCCCCAGCATTTT CASSGTDRNQPQHF
TRBJ1-1 . TRBV7-9 . 14 TGTGCCAGCAGTTCGAAACAGGGAAGAACTGAAGCTTTCTTT CASSSKQGRTEAFF
TRBJ1-1 TRBD1 TRBV28 . 13 TGTGCCACCTACAGGGGGCTGAACACTGAAGCTTTCTTT CATYRGLNTEAFF
TRBJ2-5 TRBD2 TRBV4-1 . 18 TGCGCCAGCAGCCGAGGACTAGCGGGGGCCGGGATCCAAGAGACCCAGTACTTC CASSRGLAGAGIQETQYF
TRBJ2-7 . TRBV7-2 . 15 TGTGCCAGCAGCTTATCTTGGGCGGGGTCGTACGAGCAGTACTTC CASSLSWAGSYEQYF
TRBJ2-1 . TRBV9 . 11 TGTGCCAGCAGCCCCGCGGGTGAGCAGTTCTTC CASSPAGEQFF
TRBJ2-7 TRBD1 TRBV7-9 few 15 TGTGCCAGCACCCAATCCGGGACAGCGTTTGGCGAGCAGTACTTC CASTQSGTAFGEQYF
TRBJ2-5 TRBD2 TRBV18 . 13 TGTGCCAGCTCATCGACCGCGGGAGGGACCCAGTACTTC CASSSTAGGTQYF
TRBJ2-7 TRBD1 TRBV5-1 few 16 TGCGCCAGCAGCTTAGGTCTTGGACAGGGGATCGACGAGCAGTACTTC CASSLGLGQGIDEQYF
TRBJ2-3 . TRBV11-3 once 14 TGTGCCAGCAGCTTGACAGCGAGCACAGATACGCAGTATTTT CASSLTASTDTQYF
TRBJ2-3 TRBD1 TRBV5-6 . 16 TGTGCCAGCAGCCCATCAGGACAGGGTAGAATATGTGCGCAGTATTTT CASSPSGQGRICAQYF